Listed below are T cell receptor beta chains from one sample, sequenced in a study of blood T cell repertoires in COVID-19. Profiled with immunoSEQ multiplex PCR; TCRdb holds only in-frame clones, not every one. There are about 250,000 clones in the sample; around 84% occur only once, and about a sixth lies in the top ten. The sample taken for sequencing was PBMCs or T cells enriched from blood (not recorded which). These receptors were taken from a man aged 18-30 years who had recovered from COVID-19. The CDR3 runs from the conserved cysteine through the conserved F or W. Each record gives: V gene, J gene, D gene, clone size, CDR3 DNA, CDR3 protein. D genes are given only for firm matches. The listing skips clone size in some rows; elsewhere it reads once, few, many or a size class.

TRBV29-1	TRBJ2-1	TRBD2	once	TGCAGCACCCGGACTAGCGGGGGTTTGGATGAGCAGTTCTTC	CSTRTSGGLDEQFF
TRBV18	TRBJ2-6	TRBD1	NA	TGTGCCAGCTCACCAACCGGGACAGGGAGCTCTGGGGCCAACGTCCTGACTTTC	CASSPTGTGSSGANVLTF
TRBV27	TRBJ1-1	NA	NA	TGTGCCAGCAGTTTGGGCAGGGCGGGGGACACTGAAGCTTTCTTT	CASSLGRAGDTEAFF
TRBV19	TRBJ1-5	TRBD1	NA	TGTGCCAGTAAACCGGAGGGACAGGCGGCCAATCAGCCCCAGCATTTT	CASKPEGQAANQPQHF
TRBV18	TRBJ1-2	NA	few	TGTGCCAGCTCACTCGGCAGGGACTATGGCTACACCTTC	CASSLGRDYGYTF
TRBV3-1/TRBV3-2	TRBJ1-6	NA	NA	TGTGCCAGCAGCCAAGGTACAGGGATTGATTCACCCCTCCACTTT	CASSQGTGIDSPLHF
TRBV6-6	TRBJ1-2	NA	NA	TGTGCCAGCAGTTACAGCAGGGACTCGGATGGCTACACCTTC	CASSYSRDSDGYTF
TRBV3-1/TRBV3-2	TRBJ2-7	NA	NA	TGTGCCAGCAGCCCCTCCCCGTCAGGCAGCTCCTACGAGCAGTACTTC	CASSPSPSGSSYEQYF
TRBV6-5	TRBJ2-7	TRBD2	NA	TGTGCCAGCAGTTACTCGAGCGGGGCCCCACGCGAGCAGTACTTC	CASSYSSGAPREQYF
TRBV5-1	TRBJ2-1	TRBD2	NA	TGCGCCAGCAGCTTGTGGGCGGGGGGGGCCTCCTACAATGAGCAGTTCTTC	CASSLWAGGASYNEQFF
TRBV10-3	TRBJ1-2	NA	NA	TGTGCCATCACCACAGATAACTATGGCTACACCTTC	CAITTDNYGYTF
TRBV10-3	TRBJ1-2	TRBD1	NA	TGTGCCATGTCGACAGGGCATGGCTATGGCTACACCTTC	CAMSTGHGYGYTF
TRBV27	TRBJ2-7	TRBD1	NA	TGTGCCAGCAGTTTAGTTGCCAGGGGGCAGGGCGAGCAGTACTTC	CASSLVARGQGEQYF
TRBV27	TRBJ1-6	NA	NA	TGTGCCAGCAGTTTGGCAGGGCCCTATAATTCACCCCTCCACTTT	CASSLAGPYNSPLHF
TRBV7-2	TRBJ2-7	NA	NA	TGTGCCAGCAGCTTAGGACACTCAGATATCTACGAGCAGTACTTC	CASSLGHSDIYEQYF
TRBV10-3	TRBJ2-2	TRBD1	NA	TGTGCCATCAGTCGACCGCCGAGACAGGGGAGGAGCACCGGGGAGCTGTTTTTT	CAISRPPRQGRSTGELFF
TRBV7-2	TRBJ2-1	NA	NA	TGTGCCAGCAGCTTAAGGACAGAATTGCGTCTTGAGCAGTTCTTC	CASSLRTELRLEQFF
TRBV28	TRBJ1-2	TRBD1	NA	TGTGCCAGCAGTTTGGACAGGGGGGGCTATGGCTACACCTTC	CASSLDRGGYGYTF
TRBV3-1/TRBV3-2	TRBJ1-2	NA	NA	TGTGCCAGCAGCCAACGGGGACATAACTATGGCTACACCTTC	CASSQRGHNYGYTF
TRBV30	TRBJ1-5	NA	NA	TGTGCCTGGAGTAGAGCGGGGAATCAGCCCCAGCATTTT	CAWSRAGNQPQHF
TRBV11-1	TRBJ2-1	NA	NA	TGTGCCAGCAGCCCCAGGCCCTATAGACAGATCAATGAGCAGTTCTTC	CASSPRPYRQINEQFF
TRBV11-2	TRBJ2-1	NA	few	TGTGCCAGCAGCCAGCCGACTAGAGGGTATGAGCAGTTCTTC	CASSQPTRGYEQFF
TRBV2	TRBJ1-4	NA	NA	TGTGCCAGCAGTGCGGAGGAAAAACTGTTTTTT	CASSAEEKLFF
TRBV19	TRBJ1-5	TRBD1	NA	TGTGCCAGTAGTAAAGACAGGGGCAATCAGCCCCAGCATTTT	CASSKDRGNQPQHF
TRBV18	TRBJ2-5	NA	NA	TGTGCCAGCTCACCGCGCAGAGGACAGCAAGAGACCCAGTACTTC	CASSPRRGQQETQYF
TRBV7-7	TRBJ2-3	NA	once	TGTGCTAGCAGCTTAGTAGGGGGCACAGATACGCAGTATTTT	CASSLVGGTDTQYF
TRBV27	TRBJ2-4	TRBD1	NA	TGTGCCAGCAGAACAGGACAGGGGGGACTAAACATTCAGTACTTC	CASRTGQGGLNIQYF
TRBV3-1/TRBV3-2	TRBJ2-1	TRBD2	NA	TGTGCCAGCAGCCAGCGGGAGTGGACTGAGCAGTTCTTC	CASSQREWTEQFF
TRBV5-4	TRBJ2-7	TRBD1	NA	TGTGCCAGCAGCTTTGGGACAGCCTACGAGCAGTACTTC	CASSFGTAYEQYF
TRBV27	TRBJ1-1	NA	NA	TGTGCCAGCCGAGCGGGGACCCACACTGAAGCTTTCTTT	CASRAGTHTEAFF
TRBV6-5	TRBJ1-2	TRBD1	once	TGTGCCAGCAGCCCCCCGACAGGGGCCTCACATGGCTACACCTTC	CASSPPTGASHGYTF
TRBV19	TRBJ2-3	NA	NA	TGTGCCACAAGTAGGGGCACGCAGTATTTT	CATSRGTQYF
TRBV11-3	TRBJ2-2	TRBD2	NA	TGTGCCAGCAGCCCCTTGGCGGGGGAAACCGGGGAGCTGTTTTTT	CASSPLAGETGELFF
TRBV4-2	TRBJ2-7	NA	once	TGTGCCAGCAGCCAACCACCGGGACTCGCCCCCTACGAGCAGTACTTC	CASSQPPGLAPYEQYF
TRBV29-1	TRBJ1-2	NA	NA	TGCAGCGTTACTTCGACGGCAGGAGGCCCCTATGGCTACACCTTC	CSVTSTAGGPYGYTF
TRBV18	TRBJ2-1	NA	few	TGTGCCAGCTCACTCAATCGCCCAGGGGCCGCGCTCAATGAGCAGTTCTTC	CASSLNRPGAALNEQFF
TRBV19	TRBJ2-7	NA	NA	TGTGCCAGTAGTAACCCGGGAAAAAGCTCCTACGAGCAGTACTTC	CASSNPGKSSYEQYF
TRBV6-5	TRBJ2-7	NA	NA	TGTGCCAGCAGTTACTCTGGAGCGGGCGATGCCTACGAGCAGTACTTC	CASSYSGAGDAYEQYF
TRBV6-2/TRBV6-3	TRBJ1-1	NA	NA	TGTGCCAGCAGTTACGGCCAGGGCGTCTATAGAGCTTTCTTT	CASSYGQGVYRAFF